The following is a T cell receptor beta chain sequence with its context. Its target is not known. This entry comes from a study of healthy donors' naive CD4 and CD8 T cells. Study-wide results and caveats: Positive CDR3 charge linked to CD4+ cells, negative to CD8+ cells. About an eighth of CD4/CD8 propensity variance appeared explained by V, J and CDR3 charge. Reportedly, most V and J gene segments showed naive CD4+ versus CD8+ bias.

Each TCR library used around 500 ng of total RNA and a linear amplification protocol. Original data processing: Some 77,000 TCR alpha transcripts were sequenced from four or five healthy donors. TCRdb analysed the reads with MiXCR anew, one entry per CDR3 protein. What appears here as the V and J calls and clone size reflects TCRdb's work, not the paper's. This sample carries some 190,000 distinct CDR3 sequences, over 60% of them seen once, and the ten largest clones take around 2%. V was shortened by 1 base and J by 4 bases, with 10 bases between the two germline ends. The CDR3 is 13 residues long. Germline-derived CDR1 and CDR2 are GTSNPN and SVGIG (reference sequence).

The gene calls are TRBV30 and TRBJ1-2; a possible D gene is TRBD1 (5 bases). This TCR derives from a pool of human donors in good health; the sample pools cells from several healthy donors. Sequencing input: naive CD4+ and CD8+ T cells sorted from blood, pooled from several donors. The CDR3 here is CAWSEGAPYGYTF. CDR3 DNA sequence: TGTGCCTGGAGTGAAGGGGCCCCCTATGGCTACACCTTC.